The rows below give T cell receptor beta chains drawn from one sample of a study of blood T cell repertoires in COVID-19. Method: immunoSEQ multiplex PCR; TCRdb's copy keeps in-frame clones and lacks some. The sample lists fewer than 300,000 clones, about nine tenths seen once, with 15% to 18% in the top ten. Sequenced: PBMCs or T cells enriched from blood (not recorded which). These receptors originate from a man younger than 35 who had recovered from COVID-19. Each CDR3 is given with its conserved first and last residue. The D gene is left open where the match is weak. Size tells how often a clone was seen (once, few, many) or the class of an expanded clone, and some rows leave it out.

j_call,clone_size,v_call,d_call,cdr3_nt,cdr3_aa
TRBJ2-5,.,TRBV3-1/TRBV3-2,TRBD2,TGTGCCAGCAGCCCGGGGACTATCCAAGAGACCCAGTACTTC,CASSPGTIQETQYF
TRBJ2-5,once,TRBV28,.,TGTGCCAGCAACCCAGACAGCCAAGAGACCCAGTACTTC,CASNPDSQETQYF
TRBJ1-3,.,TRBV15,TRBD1,TGTGCCACCAGGACGACAGGGGCTAACTCTGGAAACACCATATATTTT,CATRTTGANSGNTIYF
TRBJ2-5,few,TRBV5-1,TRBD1,TGCGCCAGTGCGGGACAGGCAGGAGAGACCCAGTACTTC,CASAGQAGETQYF
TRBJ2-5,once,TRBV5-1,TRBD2,TGCGCCAGCAGCTTGACTAGCGGGGGGCAAGAGACCCAGTACTTC,CASSLTSGGQETQYF
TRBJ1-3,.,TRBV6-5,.,TGTGCCAGCAGTTACAGGAGCTCTGGAAACACCATATATTTT,CASSYRSSGNTIYF
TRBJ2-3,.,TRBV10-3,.,TGTGCCATCAGTGAGTCTGGCGGCTTCACAGATACGCAGTATTTT,CAISESGGFTDTQYF
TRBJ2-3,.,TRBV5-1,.,TGCGCCAGCAGGTTAGGAGGGGACACAGATACGCAGTATTTT,CASRLGGDTDTQYF
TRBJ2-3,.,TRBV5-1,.,TGCGCCAGCAGCGGAGACTCGTCAGATACGCAGTATTTT,CASSGDSSDTQYF
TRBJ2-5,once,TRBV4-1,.,TGCGCCAGCAGCCAAGAAGACCGGGAAAAGAGGACCCAGTACTTC,CASSQEDREKRTQYF
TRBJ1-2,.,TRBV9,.,TGTGCCAGCAGCGTAGAGTTGGCAGGGCGGGACGGCTACACCTTC,CASSVELAGRDGYTF
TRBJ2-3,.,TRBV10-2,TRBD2,TGCGCCAGTCTCGTAGCGGGAGGGGTCACAGATACGCAGTATTTT,CASLVAGGVTDTQYF
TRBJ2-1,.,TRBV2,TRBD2,TGTGCCAGCAGTGAGCGGGAGGAGCAGTTCTTC,CASSEREEQFF
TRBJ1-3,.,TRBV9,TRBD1,TGTGCCAGCAGCCCACAGGGGAATAGTGGAAACACCATATATTTT,CASSPQGNSGNTIYF
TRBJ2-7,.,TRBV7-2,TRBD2,TGTGCCAGCAGCCCGGGACTAGCGGGGGGGCGGTTTCTGGACGAGCAGTACTTC,CASSPGLAGGRFLDEQYF
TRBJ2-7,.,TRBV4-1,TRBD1,TGCGCCAGCAGCCAAGCCAGGGGGCTCACCTACGAGCAGTACTTC,CASSQARGLTYEQYF
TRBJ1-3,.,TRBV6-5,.,TGTGCCAGCAGCCCCTCGGGGGCTGGAAACACCATATATTTT,CASSPSGAGNTIYF
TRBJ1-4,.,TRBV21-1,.,TGTGCCAGCAGCAGAGGCCCAGACAATGAAAAACTGTTTTTT,CASSRGPDNEKLFF
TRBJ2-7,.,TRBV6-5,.,TGTGCCAGCAGCCCCGGACTCCGCGATCCCTACGAGCAGTACTTC,CASSPGLRDPYEQYF
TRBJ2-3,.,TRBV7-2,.,TGTGCCAGCAGACGAGGACAGACAATCACAGATACGCAGTATTTT,CASRRGQTITDTQYF
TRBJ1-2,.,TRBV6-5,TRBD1,TGTGCCAGCAGTTCCGGGACAGGCGAAGATATCTATGGCTACACCTTC,CASSSGTGEDIYGYTF
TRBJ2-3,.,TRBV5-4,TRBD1,TGTGCCAGCAGCTTGGGCCTGACAGGGGTTTCAGATACGCAGTATTTT,CASSLGLTGVSDTQYF
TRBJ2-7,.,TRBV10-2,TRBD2,TGCGCCAGCAGTTATACTAGCGGCCCCTACGAGCAGTACTTC,CASSYTSGPYEQYF
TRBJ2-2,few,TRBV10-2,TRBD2,TGCGCCAGCAGGACTTCTAGCGGGAGGGCCTCCGGGGAGCTGTTTTTT,CASRTSSGRASGELFF
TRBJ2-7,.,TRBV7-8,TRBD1,TGTGCCAGCAGCTTGGACAGGGGGCTTAGTGAGCAGTACTTC,CASSLDRGLSEQYF
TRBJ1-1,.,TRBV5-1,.,TGCGCCAGCAGCTCACAGATTAACACTGAAGCTTTCTTT,CASSSQINTEAFF
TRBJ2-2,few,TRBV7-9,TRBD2,TGTGCCAGCTCTAGGACCGGCGGGGGGAACACCGGGGAGCTGTTTTTT,CASSRTGGGNTGELFF
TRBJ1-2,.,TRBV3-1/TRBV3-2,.,TGTGCCAGCAGCCAAGATCCGAGGACAGCCAGTTTCGATGGCTACACCTTC,CASSQDPRTASFDGYTF
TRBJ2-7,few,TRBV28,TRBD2,TGTGCCAGCAGCAACCTGGGACTAGCGGACAAGTCGATCGAGCAGTACTTC,CASSNLGLADKSIEQYF
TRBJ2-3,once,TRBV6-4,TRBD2,TGTGCCAGCAGCCTGGGGGGGGACGCAGATACGCAGTATTTT,CASSLGGDADTQYF
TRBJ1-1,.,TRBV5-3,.,TGTGCCAGAAGCTTATCAGGGTCGCCCACTGAAGCTTTCTTT,CARSLSGSPTEAFF
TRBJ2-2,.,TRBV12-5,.,TGTGCTAGTGGACAGACCGGGGAGCTGTTTTTT,CASGQTGELFF
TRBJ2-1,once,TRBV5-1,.,TGCGCCAGCAGCTTGGCCGGGACTTCTAATGAGCAGTTCTTC,CASSLAGTSNEQFF
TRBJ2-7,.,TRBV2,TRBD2,TGTGCCAGCACCGGACACCTCACTATAGCGGGAGGTCAACCCTACGAGCAGTACTTC,CASTGHLTIAGGQPYEQYF
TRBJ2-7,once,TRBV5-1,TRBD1,TGCGCCAGCAGCGCGGACAGGGGGCCCTACGAGCAGTACTTC,CASSADRGPYEQYF
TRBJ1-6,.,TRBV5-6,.,TGTGCCAGCAGCCCCTTTGACGGGAATTCACCCCTCCACTTT,CASSPFDGNSPLHF
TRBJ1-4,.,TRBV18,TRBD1,TGTGCCAGCTCACCGCGCGGGACAGGGTATGAAAAACTGTTTTTT,CASSPRGTGYEKLFF
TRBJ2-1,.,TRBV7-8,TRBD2,TGTGCCAGCAGCTCACTAGCGGGAGCTACCAATGAGCAGTTCTTC,CASSSLAGATNEQFF
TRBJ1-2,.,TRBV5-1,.,TGCGCCAGCAGCTCCGAACAGGGAGTAGATGGCTACACCTTC,CASSSEQGVDGYTF
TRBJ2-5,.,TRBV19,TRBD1,TGTGCCAGTAGTAGGGACAGGCCCTCCACTCAAGAGACCCAGTACTTC,CASSRDRPSTQETQYF
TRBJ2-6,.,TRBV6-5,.,TGTGCCAGCAGATTCAGGGTCTCTGGGGCCAACGTCCTGACTTTC,CASRFRVSGANVLTF
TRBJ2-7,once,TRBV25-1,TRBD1,TGTGCCAGCAGTGAACAGGGACAGGGCTACGAGCAGTACTTC,CASSEQGQGYEQYF
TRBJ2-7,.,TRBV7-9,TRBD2,TGTGCCAGCAGCTTAGAGGCGGGGGGGTCCTACGAGCAGTACTTC,CASSLEAGGSYEQYF
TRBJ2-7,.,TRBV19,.,TGTGCCAGTAGTATAGGAGCGGAGCAGTACTTC,CASSIGAEQYF
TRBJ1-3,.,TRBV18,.,TGTGCCAGCTCACCTAAGTCCGGGACACAGTCTGGAAACACCATATATTTT,CASSPKSGTQSGNTIYF
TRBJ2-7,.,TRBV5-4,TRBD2,TGTGCCAGCAGCCCAGGGACTAGCAGGCCCTCCTACGAGCAGTACTTC,CASSPGTSRPSYEQYF
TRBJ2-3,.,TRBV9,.,TGTGCCAGCAGCGTAGCGGGAAGCACAGATACGCAGTATTTT,CASSVAGSTDTQYF
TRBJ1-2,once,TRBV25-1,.,TGTGCCAGCAGTGTGACAGGACTCGCTAACTATGGCTACACCTTC,CASSVTGLANYGYTF
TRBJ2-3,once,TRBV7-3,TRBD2,TGTGCCAGCAATACTTGGAGTCTAGCGGGAGGCACAGATACGCAGTATTTT,CASNTWSLAGGTDTQYF
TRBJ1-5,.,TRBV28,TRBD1,TGTGCCAGCAGTTGGACAGGTAGCAATCAGCCCCAGCATTTT,CASSWTGSNQPQHF
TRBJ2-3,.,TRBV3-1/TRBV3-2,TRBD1,TGTGCCAGCACAGGACAGGGCCCCATCACAGATACGCAGTATTTT,CASTGQGPITDTQYF
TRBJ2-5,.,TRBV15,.,TGTGCCACCAGCAGAGCCCCTTCGGAGACCCAGTACTTC,CATSRAPSETQYF
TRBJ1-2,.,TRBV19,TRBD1,TGTGCCAGTAGTACCGAGAGACAGGGTGGCTATGGCTACACCTTC,CASSTERQGGYGYTF
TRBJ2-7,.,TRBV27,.,TGTGCCAGCAGTTTAAGGATGAGGAACCGTATGTACGAGCAGTACTTC,CASSLRMRNRMYEQYF